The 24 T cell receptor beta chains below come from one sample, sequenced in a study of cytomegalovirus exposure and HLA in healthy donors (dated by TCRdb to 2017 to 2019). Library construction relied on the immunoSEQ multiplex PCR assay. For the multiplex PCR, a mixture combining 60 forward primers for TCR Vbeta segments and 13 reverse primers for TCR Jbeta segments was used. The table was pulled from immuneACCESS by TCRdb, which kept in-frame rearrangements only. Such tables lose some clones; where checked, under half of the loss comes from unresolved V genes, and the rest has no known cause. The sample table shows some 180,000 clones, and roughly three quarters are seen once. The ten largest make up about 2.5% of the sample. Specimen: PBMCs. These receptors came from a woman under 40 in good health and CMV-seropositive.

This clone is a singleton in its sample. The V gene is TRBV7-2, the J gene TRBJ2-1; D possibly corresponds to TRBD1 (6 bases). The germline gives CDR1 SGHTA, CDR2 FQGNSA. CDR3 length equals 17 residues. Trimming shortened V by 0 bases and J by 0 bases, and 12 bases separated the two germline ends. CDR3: CASSLAPGTSSYNEQFF. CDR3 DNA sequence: TGTGCCAGCAGCTTAGCCCCCGGGACAAGCTCCTACAATGAGCAGTTCTTC.

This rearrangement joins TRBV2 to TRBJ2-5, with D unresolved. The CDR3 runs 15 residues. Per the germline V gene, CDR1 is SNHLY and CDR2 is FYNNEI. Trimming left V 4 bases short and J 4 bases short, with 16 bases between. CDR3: CASSAGSGGPETQYF. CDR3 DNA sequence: TGTGCCAGCAGTGCGGGTAGTGGTGGCCCAGAGACCCAGTACTTC.

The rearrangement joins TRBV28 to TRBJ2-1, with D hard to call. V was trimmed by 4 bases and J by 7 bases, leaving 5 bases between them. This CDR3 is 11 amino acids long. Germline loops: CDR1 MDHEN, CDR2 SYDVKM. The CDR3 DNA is TGTGCCAGCAGTTCCCCTAATGAGCAGTTCTTC. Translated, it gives CASSSPNEQFF.

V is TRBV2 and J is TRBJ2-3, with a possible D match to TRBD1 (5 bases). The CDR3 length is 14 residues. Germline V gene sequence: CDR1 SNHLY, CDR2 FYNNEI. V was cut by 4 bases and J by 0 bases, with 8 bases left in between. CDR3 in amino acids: CASSAGRSTDTQYF. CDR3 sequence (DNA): TGTGCCAGCAGTGCAGGGCGAAGCACAGATACGCAGTATTTT.

CDR3 protein: CATSRTGTANTEAFF. The CDR3 DNA is TGTGCCACCAGCAGAACCGGGACAGCGAACACTGAAGCTTTCTTT. This chain uses TRBV15 with TRBJ1-1, with 7 positions matching TRBD1. Trimming cost V 2 bases and J 1 base; bases outside gene matches: 4. The CDR3 is 15 amino acids. Germline V lookup: CDR1 LNHNV, CDR2 YYDKDF (reference sequence).

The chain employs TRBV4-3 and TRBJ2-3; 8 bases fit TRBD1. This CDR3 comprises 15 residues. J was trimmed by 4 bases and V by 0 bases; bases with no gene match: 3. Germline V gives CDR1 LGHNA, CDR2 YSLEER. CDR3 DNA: TGCGCCAGCAGCCAAGAGTGGACAGGGCCAGATACGCAGTATTTT. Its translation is CASSQEWTGPDTQYF.

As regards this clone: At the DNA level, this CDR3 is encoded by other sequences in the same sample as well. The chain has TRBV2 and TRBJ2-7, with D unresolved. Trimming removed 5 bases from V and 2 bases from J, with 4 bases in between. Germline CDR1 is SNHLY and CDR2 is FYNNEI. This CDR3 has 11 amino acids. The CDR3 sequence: CASSSAYEQYF. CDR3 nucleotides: TGTGCCAGCAGTTCCGCCTACGAGCAGTACTTC. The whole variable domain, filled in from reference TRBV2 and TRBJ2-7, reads EPEVTQTPSHQVTQMGQEVILRCVPISNHLYFYWYRQILGQKVEFLVSFYNNEISEKSEIFDDQFSVERPDGSNFTLKIRSTKLEDSAMYFCASSSAYEQYFGPGTRLTVT.

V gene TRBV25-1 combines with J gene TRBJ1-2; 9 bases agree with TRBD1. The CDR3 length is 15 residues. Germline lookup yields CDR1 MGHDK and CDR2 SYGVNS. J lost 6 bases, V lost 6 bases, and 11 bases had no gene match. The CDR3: CASSAPGQGMHGYTF. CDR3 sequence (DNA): TGTGCCAGCAGCGCGCCGGGACAGGGTATGCATGGCTACACCTTC.

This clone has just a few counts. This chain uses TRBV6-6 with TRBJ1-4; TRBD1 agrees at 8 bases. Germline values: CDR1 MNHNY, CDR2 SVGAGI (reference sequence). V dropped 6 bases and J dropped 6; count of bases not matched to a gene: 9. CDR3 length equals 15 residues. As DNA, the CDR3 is TGTGCCAGCAGACAGCGGACAGGGTGGTATGAAAAACTGTTTTTT. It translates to CASRQRTGWYEKLFF.

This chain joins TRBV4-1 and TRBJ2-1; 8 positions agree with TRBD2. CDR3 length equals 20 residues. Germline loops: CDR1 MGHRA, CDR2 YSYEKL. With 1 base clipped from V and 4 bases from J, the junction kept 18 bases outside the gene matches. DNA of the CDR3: TGCGCCAGCAGCCAAGTCTTATTCCGTCCCGGGACTAGTGAATACAATGAGCAGTTCTTC. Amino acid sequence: CASSQVLFRPGTSEYNEQFF.

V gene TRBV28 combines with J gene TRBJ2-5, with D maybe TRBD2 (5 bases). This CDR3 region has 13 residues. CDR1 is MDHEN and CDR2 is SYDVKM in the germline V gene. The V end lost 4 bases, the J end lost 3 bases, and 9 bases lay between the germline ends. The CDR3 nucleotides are TGTGCCAGCAGTTCAGGACTTGAAGAGACCCAGTACTTC. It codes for CASSSGLEETQYF. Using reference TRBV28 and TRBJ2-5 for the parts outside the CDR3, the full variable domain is DVKVTQSSRYLVKRTGEKVFLECVQDMDHENMFWYRQDPGLGLRLIYFSYDVKMKEKGDIPEGYSVSREKKERFSLILESASTNQTSMYLCASSSGLEETQYFGPGTRLLVL.

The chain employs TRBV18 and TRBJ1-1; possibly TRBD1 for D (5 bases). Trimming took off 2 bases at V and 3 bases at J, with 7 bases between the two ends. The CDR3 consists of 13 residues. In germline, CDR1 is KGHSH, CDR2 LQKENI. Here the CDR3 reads CASSPVRDTEAFF. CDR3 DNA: TGTGCCAGCTCACCAGTCAGGGACACTGAAGCTTTCTTT.

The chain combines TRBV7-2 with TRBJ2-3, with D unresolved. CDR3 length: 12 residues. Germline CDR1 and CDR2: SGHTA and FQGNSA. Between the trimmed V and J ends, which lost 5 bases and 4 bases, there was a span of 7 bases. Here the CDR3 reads CASSESSDTQYF. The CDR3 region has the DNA TGTGCCAGCAGCGAAAGCTCAGATACGCAGTATTTT.

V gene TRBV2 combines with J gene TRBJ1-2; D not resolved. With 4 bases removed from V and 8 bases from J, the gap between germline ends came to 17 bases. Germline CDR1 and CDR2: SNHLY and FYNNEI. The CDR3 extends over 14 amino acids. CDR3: CASSAQRTDWGYTF. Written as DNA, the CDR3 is TGTGCCAGCAGTGCCCAGCGGACGGATTGGGGCTACACCTTC. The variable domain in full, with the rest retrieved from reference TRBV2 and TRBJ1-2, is EPEVTQTPSHQVTQMGQEVILRCVPISNHLYFYWYRQILGQKVEFLVSFYNNEISEKSEIFDDQFSVERPDGSNFTLKIRSTKLEDSAMYFCASSAQRTDWGYTFGSGTRLTVV.

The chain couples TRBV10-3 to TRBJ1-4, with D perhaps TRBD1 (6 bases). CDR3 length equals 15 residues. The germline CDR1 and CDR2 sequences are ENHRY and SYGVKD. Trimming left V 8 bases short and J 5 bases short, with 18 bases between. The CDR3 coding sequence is TGTGCCATCGGGGGCCCAAACCGGCGGAATGAAAAACTGTTTTTT. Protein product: CAIGGPNRRNEKLFF.

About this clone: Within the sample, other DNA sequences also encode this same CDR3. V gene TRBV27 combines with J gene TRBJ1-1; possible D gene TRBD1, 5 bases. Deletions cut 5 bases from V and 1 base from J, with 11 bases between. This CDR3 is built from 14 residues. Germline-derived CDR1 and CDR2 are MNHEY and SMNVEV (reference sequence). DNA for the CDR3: TGTGCCAGCAGTAAGCAGGGTCGGAACACTGAAGCTTTCTTT. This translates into CASSKQGRNTEAFF.

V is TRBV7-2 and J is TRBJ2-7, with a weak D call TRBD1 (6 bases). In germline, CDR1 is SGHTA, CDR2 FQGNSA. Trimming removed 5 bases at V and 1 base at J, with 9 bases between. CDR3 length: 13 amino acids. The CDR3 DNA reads TGTGCCAGCAGCCTGGACAGATCCTACGAGCAGTACTTC. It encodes CASSLDRSYEQYF.

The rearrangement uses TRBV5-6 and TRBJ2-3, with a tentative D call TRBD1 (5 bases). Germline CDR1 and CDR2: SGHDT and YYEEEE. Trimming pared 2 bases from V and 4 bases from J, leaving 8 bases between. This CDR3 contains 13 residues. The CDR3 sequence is CASSFVGADTQYF. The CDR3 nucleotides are TGTGCCAGCAGCTTTGTAGGGGCAGATACGCAGTATTTT.

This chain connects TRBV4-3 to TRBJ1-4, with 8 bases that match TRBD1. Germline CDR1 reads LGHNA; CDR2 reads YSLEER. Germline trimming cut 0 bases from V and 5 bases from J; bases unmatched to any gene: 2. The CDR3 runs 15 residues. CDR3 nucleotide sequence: TGCGCCAGCAGCCAAGATGGGACAGGAAATGAAAAACTGTTTTTT. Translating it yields CASSQDGTGNEKLFF.

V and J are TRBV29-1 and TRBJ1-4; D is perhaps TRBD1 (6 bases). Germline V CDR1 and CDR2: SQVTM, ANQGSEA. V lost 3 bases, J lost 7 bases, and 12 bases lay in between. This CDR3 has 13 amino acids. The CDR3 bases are TGCAGCGTTGAGGGAGGGGGGCCTGAAAAACTGTTTTTT. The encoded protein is CSVEGGGPEKLFF.

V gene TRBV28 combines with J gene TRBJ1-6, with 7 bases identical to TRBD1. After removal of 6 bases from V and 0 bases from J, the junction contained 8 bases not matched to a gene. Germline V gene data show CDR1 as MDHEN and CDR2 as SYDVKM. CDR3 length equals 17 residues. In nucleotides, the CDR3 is TGTGCCAGCAGGATCGGGACAGATAGCTCCTATAATTCACCCCTCCACTTT. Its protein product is CASRIGTDSSYNSPLHF.

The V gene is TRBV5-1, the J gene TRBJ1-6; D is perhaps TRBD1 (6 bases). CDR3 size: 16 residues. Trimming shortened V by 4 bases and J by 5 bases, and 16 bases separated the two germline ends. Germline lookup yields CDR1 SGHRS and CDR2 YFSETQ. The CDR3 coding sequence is TGCGCCAGCAGCCCCACAGGGAACTTTAATAATTCACCCCTCCACTTT. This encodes CASSPTGNFNNSPLHF.

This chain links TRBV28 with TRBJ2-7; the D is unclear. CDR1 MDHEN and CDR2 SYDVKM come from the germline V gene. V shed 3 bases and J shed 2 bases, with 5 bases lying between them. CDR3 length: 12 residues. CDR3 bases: TGTGCCAGCAGTTTGAGGCCCTACGAGCAGTACTTC. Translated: CASSLRPYEQYF.

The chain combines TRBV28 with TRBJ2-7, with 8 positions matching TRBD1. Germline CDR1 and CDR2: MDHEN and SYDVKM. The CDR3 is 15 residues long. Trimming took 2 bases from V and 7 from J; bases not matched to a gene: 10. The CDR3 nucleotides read TGTGCCAGCAGTTTACCCCTCCGGACAGGGCGAGAGCAGTACTTC. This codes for CASSLPLRTGREQYF.